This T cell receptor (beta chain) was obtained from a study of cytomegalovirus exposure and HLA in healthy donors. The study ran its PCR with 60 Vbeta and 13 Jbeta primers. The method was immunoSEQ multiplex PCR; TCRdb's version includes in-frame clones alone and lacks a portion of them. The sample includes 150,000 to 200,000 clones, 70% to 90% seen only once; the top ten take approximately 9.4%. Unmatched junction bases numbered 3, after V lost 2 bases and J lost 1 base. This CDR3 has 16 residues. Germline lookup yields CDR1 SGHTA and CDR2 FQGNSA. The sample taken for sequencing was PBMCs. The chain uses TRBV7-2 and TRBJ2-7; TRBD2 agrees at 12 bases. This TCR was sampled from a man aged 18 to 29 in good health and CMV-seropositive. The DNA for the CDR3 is TGTGCCAGCAGCTTACTAGCGGGGGGGAAGTCCTACGAGCAGTACTTC. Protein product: CASSLLAGGKSYEQYF.